This is a list of T cell receptor beta chains from one sample in a study of blood T cell repertoires in COVID-19. The method was immunoSEQ multiplex PCR; TCRdb's version includes in-frame clones alone and lacks a portion of them. Of 140,000 to 150,000 clones listed, roughly 80% are singletons. Sequencing was carried out using peripheral blood. These receptors were obtained from a man between 65 and 80 years old who had recovered from COVID-19. The CDR3 runs from the conserved cysteine through the conserved F or W. The D gene is left open where the match is weak. Rows give clone size only sometimes, using once, few, many, or a class for an expanded clone.

v_gene,j_gene,d_gene,abundance,CDR3nt,CDR3aa
TRBV4-1,TRBJ1-2,.,.,TGCGCCAGCAGCCAAGATTTTTCGTCAGGGCCCCTGGGCTACACCTTC,CASSQDFSSGPLGYTF
TRBV13,TRBJ1-4,.,.,TGTGCCAGCAGCTTCGGCCCCTTGGAGTCGCCTAATGAAAAACTGTTTTTT,CASSFGPLESPNEKLFF
TRBV9,TRBJ1-2,.,.,TGTGCCAGCAGCGTAGGAGCGTTTGTCTATGGCTACACCTTC,CASSVGAFVYGYTF
TRBV2,TRBJ2-5,TRBD2,few,TGTGCCAGCAGTGAACCAGCGGGGGCAGAGACCCAGTACTTC,CASSEPAGAETQYF
TRBV9,TRBJ2-2,.,.,TGTGCCAGCAGCGTAAGGGCAGGGCTAAACACCGGGGAGCTGTTTTTT,CASSVRAGLNTGELFF
TRBV5-4,TRBJ2-7,TRBD2,.,TGTGCCAGCAGGGGTGGACTAGCGGGAGTCGGTGAGCAGTACTTC,CASRGGLAGVGEQYF
TRBV10-3,TRBJ2-7,TRBD2,.,TGTGCCATCAGTGACCCTAGCGGGAGGGCCTACGAGCAGTACTTC,CAISDPSGRAYEQYF
TRBV11-2,TRBJ2-7,TRBD2,.,TGTGCTTCGGGGGGTCTCGAGCAGTACTTC,CASGGLEQYF
TRBV27,TRBJ2-1,TRBD2,.,TGTGCCAGCAGCCCCCGAGGGAGGGTGGGCAATGAGCAGTTCTTC,CASSPRGRVGNEQFF
TRBV19,TRBJ1-2,TRBD1,.,TGTGCCAGTAGTATAGACCGGACAGGGGTCGACTATGGCTACACCTTC,CASSIDRTGVDYGYTF
TRBV5-1,TRBJ2-1,.,.,TGCGCCAGCAGCTTGGAGGACTACCCGTATGAGCAGTTCTTC,CASSLEDYPYEQFF
TRBV7-2,TRBJ2-7,.,.,TGTGCCAGCAGCTTATTTAGCTCCTACGAGCAGTACTTC,CASSLFSSYEQYF
TRBV11-2,TRBJ1-1,.,.,TGTGCCAGCAGCTTGAACAGAAAGGCGACTGAAGCTTTCTTT,CASSLNRKATEAFF
TRBV7-3,TRBJ2-3,TRBD2,.,TGTGCCAGCAGCCCGGGACTAGCGGGAGTGCTGACAGATACGCAGTATTTT,CASSPGLAGVLTDTQYF
TRBV3-1/TRBV3-2,TRBJ2-1,TRBD2,.,TGTGCCAGCAGCCAAGAGGAACCGAGATGGACGCCCGGGACTAGCGGGACCAACAATGAGCAGTTCTTC,CASSQEEPRWTPGTSGTNNEQFF
TRBV5-4,TRBJ1-4,TRBD1,.,TGTGCCAGCAGTCCCGGACAGGGTGAAAAACTGTTTTTT,CASSPGQGEKLFF
TRBV30,TRBJ2-7,.,.,TGTGCCTGGAGTGTAATGGAGGGTACCCACGAGCAGTACTTC,CAWSVMEGTHEQYF
TRBV6-6,TRBJ2-1,TRBD1,.,TGTGCCAGCAGCTGGACAGGGGGAGATGAGCAGTTCTTC,CASSWTGGDEQFF
TRBV19,TRBJ2-7,TRBD2,many,TGTGCCAGTAGCCCGAGTAGCGGGAGAGACGAGCAGTACTTC,CASSPSSGRDEQYF
TRBV7-9,TRBJ2-7,.,.,TGTGCCAGCAGCTTAGGGCGGGGATACGAGCAGTACTTC,CASSLGRGYEQYF
TRBV2,TRBJ2-7,.,.,TGTGCCATCTATCGGGGCGAGCAGTACTTC,CAIYRGEQYF
TRBV18,TRBJ2-7,TRBD1,.,TGTGCCAGCTCATTCCGGGACAGGAGCTACGAGCAGTACTTC,CASSFRDRSYEQYF
TRBV19,TRBJ2-3,.,.,TGTGCCAGTAATAAAGACCGGAGTTTTGATACGCAGTATTTT,CASNKDRSFDTQYF
TRBV30,TRBJ2-1,TRBD1,once,TGTGCCGGCCGGGACAGGGGCTACAATGAGCAGTTCTTC,CAGRDRGYNEQFF
TRBV6-5,TRBJ2-4,TRBD1,.,TGTGCCAGCAGCGTCGTACAGGGGTCCAAAAACATTCAGTACTTC,CASSVVQGSKNIQYF
TRBV14,TRBJ2-7,TRBD2,once,TGTGCCAGCAGCCCAGGGCTAGCGGGAGCCAAATCCTACGAGCAGTACTTC,CASSPGLAGAKSYEQYF
TRBV7-9,TRBJ2-7,TRBD2,few,TGTGCCAGCAGCTTAGGGACTAGCGGGAACAGCCGAAACGAGCAGTACTTC,CASSLGTSGNSRNEQYF
TRBV27,TRBJ1-2,.,.,TGTGCCAGCAGTTTATTGGGAGACAGGCTCTTTGGCTACACCTTC,CASSLLGDRLFGYTF